The 26 T cell receptor gamma chains reported below all come from one sample, sequenced in a study of γδ T cells in repeated Plasmodium falciparum infection. TCRdb reanalysed the multiplex PCR reads via CATT. Here the sample spans approximately 25,000 gamma-chain clones, about 3% being singletons. Vgamma9/Vdelta2+ and Vdelta2-negative gammadelta T cells were flow-sorted from PBMC for bulk sequencing. Sequenced: gamma-delta T cells from blood. The receptors derive from a pool of human donors (malaria-infected and uninfected, not separated).

Ten or more counts support this clone. The protein TCRdb gives is from a much larger clone and does not agree with this DNA's translation at residue 14, likely a read error; the protein shown here comes from the DNA. CDR3 loop: CALWEVRTPRLGKRIKVF. The CDR3 DNA follows: TGTGCCTTGTGGGAGGTAAGAACGCCCCGGTTGGGCAAAAGAATCAAGGTATTT. The chain has TRGV9 and TRGJP. The CDR3 runs 18 residues. In germline, CDR1 is GITISATS, CDR2 ISYDGTV (reference sequence).

This clone was observed many times. This DNA's translation differs at residue 2 from TCRdb's protein, which comes from a much larger clone; a read error is likely, and the protein shown is translated from the DNA. The chain couples TRGV9 to TRGJ1 or TRGJ2. Assignment of the J gene here rests on matching the DNA to germline, because TCRdb gives none. Germline CDR1 GITISATS, CDR2 ISYDGTV (reference sequence). The CDR3 loop spans 12 amino acids. CDR3 protein: CTLWEVHYKKLF. The DNA for the CDR3 is TGTACCTTGTGGGAGGTGCATTATAAGAAACTCTTT.

Concerning this clone itself: A far more abundant clone sits one base away, making this likely a read error. The sample has other DNA sequences that encode this CDR3 too. The chain joins TRGV9 to TRGJ1 or TRGJ2. The J gene was missing in TCRdb and was found by matching the end of the DNA to germline. The CDR3 sequence is 11 residues long. Per germline, CDR1 GITISATS and CDR2 ISYDGTV (reference sequence). CDR3 DNA sequence: TGTGCCCTGTGGGAGGTCAGGAAGAAACTCTTT. Its protein is CALWEVRKKLF.

Worth noting for this clone: This likely reflects a read error, since a far larger clone is one base away. Distinct nucleotide sequences in the sample also encode this CDR3. The V gene was identified as TRGV9, while no J gene was called. The germline V gene encodes CDR1 GITISATS and CDR2 ISYDGTV (reference sequence). The CDR3 extends over 14 amino acids. This chain's CDR3 is CALWIIRVDYKKLF. The CDR3, as DNA: TGTGCCTTGTGGATAATAAGGGTGGATTATAAGAAACTCTTC.

This clone has a handful of counts. This DNA's translation and the protein TCRdb lists, from a much larger clone, do not match at residue 12, likely due to a read error; the protein shown is translated from the DNA. The chain uses TRGV9 and TRGJ1 or TRGJ2. TCRdb lists no J gene, so it was determined here by aligning the DNA to germline. Trimming took 1 base from V and 11 from J; bases not matched to a gene: 17. Germline CDR1 reads GITISATS; CDR2 reads ISYDGTV (reference sequence). The CDR3 loop spans 15 amino acids. The CDR3 protein is CALWEVRGGRYEKLF. The CDR3 nucleotides are TGTGCCTTGTGGGAGGTACGCGGGGGTAGGTATGAGAAACTCTTT.

This clone was counted only a few times. This DNA's translation differs at residue 8 from TCRdb's protein, which comes from a much larger clone; a read error is likely, and the protein shown is translated from the DNA. The chain couples TRGV9 to TRGJ1 or TRGJ2. J was trimmed by 4 bases and V by 1 base; bases with no gene match: 7. This CDR3 region has 14 residues. Germline CDR1 GITISATS, CDR2 ISYDGTV (reference sequence). The CDR3 DNA sequence: TGTGCCTTGTGGGAGGTCCCTATGTATTATAAGAAACTCTTT. It is translated as CALWEVPMYYKKLF.

This clone was detected ten times or more. A far larger clone is one nucleotide away, so this likely arose from a read error. The same CDR3 arises from other DNA sequences in this sample as well. The chain's CDR3 is CALWEPKGSDWIKTF. The DNA of the CDR3 is TGCGCCTTGTGGGAGCCCAAGGGTAGTGATTGGATCAAGACGTTT. V and J are TRGV9 and TRGJP2. The J gene was missing in TCRdb and was found by matching the end of the DNA to germline. Per germline, CDR1 GITISATS and CDR2 ISYDGTV (reference sequence). The CDR3 runs to 15 residues.

About this clone itself: TCRdb assigns this DNA the protein of a much larger clone, which departs from its translation at residue 5; this likely reflects a read error, and the protein shown comes from translating the DNA. The chain combines TRGV9 with TRGJ1 or TRGJ2. Assignment of the J gene here rests on matching the DNA to germline, because TCRdb gives none. This CDR3 contains 14 residues. The germline V gene has CDR1 GITISATS and CDR2 ISYDGTV (reference sequence). DNA of the CDR3: TGTGCCTTGTGGAAGGTAAATCCCCCTTATAAGAAACTCTTT. This sequence encodes CALWKVNPPYKKLF.

This clone was picked up a small number of times. This sequence is one base from a far larger clone and is likely a read error. The J gene was not called, though the V gene is TRGV4. The V gene's germline CDR1 is EGSTGY and CDR2 YDSYTSSV. CDR3 length: 17 residues. The CDR3, as DNA: TGTGCCACCTGGGATGAGGGGGTATGGGGTAGTGATTGGATCAAAACGTTT. Translation gives CATWDEGVWGSDWIKTF.

This clone came up many times. A read error is possible here, since a much larger clone lies one base away. At the DNA level, this CDR3 is encoded by other sequences in the same sample as well. The genes are TRGV9 and TRGJ1 or TRGJ2. This CDR3 spans 13 amino acids. Germline values: CDR1 GITISATS, CDR2 ISYDGTV (reference sequence). Unmatched junction bases numbered 1, after V lost 1 base and J lost 1 base. The CDR3 DNA reads as TGTGCCTTGTGGGAGGTTAATTATTATAAGAAACTCTTT. Translation: CALWEVNYYKKLF.

The table lists this clone with many counts. This rearrangement joins TRGV2 to TRGJP1. The CDR3 sequence is 13 residues long. CDR1 is EGSNGY, CDR2 YDSYNSKV, per germline. The ends lost 0 bases at V and 12 bases at J; junction bases unmatched: 7. The CDR3 region is CATWDGPIGFKIF. The CDR3 nucleotides read TGTGCCACCTGGGACGGGCCGATTGGGTTCAAGATATTT.

This clone has at least ten counts. V and J are TRGV2 and TRGJ1 or TRGJ2. Unmatched junction bases numbered 8, after V lost 0 bases and J lost 6 bases. This CDR3 comprises 14 residues. CDR1 and CDR2 from the germline V gene are EGSNGY and YDSYNSKV. CDR3 region: CATWDGSYPYKKLF. The CDR3 DNA reads as TGTGCCACCTGGGACGGGTCGTATCCTTATAAGAAACTCTTT.

This clone was detected many times. The protein in TCRdb stems from a much larger clone and differs at residue 3 from this DNA's translation, likely a read error; here the protein is translated from the DNA. The CDR3 nucleotides are TGTGCCGCCTGGGACGGCCTTTATTATAAGAAACTCTTT. This gives the protein CAAWDGLYYKKLF. V usage is TRGV3 and J usage is TRGJ1 or TRGJ2. Germline V gives CDR1 VTNTFY, CDR2 YDVSTARD (reference sequence). This CDR3 has 13 residues.

Only a few counts were recorded for this clone. TCRdb's entry gives the protein of a much larger clone, which mismatches this DNA's translation at residue 5, likely from a read error; the protein reported here is translated from the DNA. The chain has TRGV8 and TRGJ1 or TRGJ2. Here the J gene came from matching the DNA to germline, since TCRdb omits it. Germline V gene data show CDR1 as VENAVY and CDR2 as YDSYNSRV. Trimming removed 5 bases from V and 4 bases from J; junction bases left unmatched: 8. The CDR3 covers 13 residues. CDR3 in amino acids: CATWGLGYYKKLF. In DNA, the CDR3 is TGTGCCACCTGGGGTTTAGGGTATTATAAGAAACTCTTT.

With respect to this clone: This likely came from a read error, as a far larger clone is one base away. There is no J gene call, but TRGV9 is given as the V gene. Germline-derived CDR1 and CDR2 are GITISATS and ISYDGTV (reference sequence). The CDR3 extends over 10 amino acids. The CDR3 here is CAWDLAKKLF. Here the CDR3 DNA reads TGTGCGTGGGACCTGGCAAAGAAGCTCTTT.

On this clone itself: With only one base between it and a far larger clone, this is likely a read error. The chain is built from TRGV3 and TRGJ1 or TRGJ2. TCRdb gives no J gene; it was assigned here by matching the DNA to germline. The germline gives CDR1 VTNTFY, CDR2 YDVSTARD (reference sequence). The CDR3 runs 14 residues. CDR3 residues: CATWDRLDYYKKLF. Written as DNA, the CDR3 is TGTGCCACCTGGGACAGGCTCGATTACTATAAGAAACTCTTT.

About this clone: A far bigger clonotype differs at one base, so this is likely a read error. Other DNA sequences in this sample translate to the same CDR3. The chain uses TRGV9 and TRGJ1 or TRGJ2. The J gene, left out of TCRdb, was set here by checking the DNA against germline. CDR1 GITISATS and CDR2 ISYDGTV come from the germline V gene (reference sequence). With V trimmed by 0 bases and J by 5 bases, 7 bases remained unmatched. This CDR3 comprises 14 residues. The CDR3 protein is CALWEVLVDYKKLF. The CDR3 DNA follows: TGTGCCTTGTGGGAGGTGCTGGTGGATTATAAGAAACTCTTT.

The table lists this clone with a few counts. TCRdb assigns this DNA the protein of a much larger clone, which departs from its translation at residue 3; this likely reflects a read error, and the protein shown comes from translating the DNA. The chain joins TRGV2 to TRGJP2. Since TCRdb gives no J gene, matching the DNA to germline was used here to assign it. This CDR3 comprises 11 residues. V lost 9 bases and J lost 5; bases outside the gene matches: 3. Germline V lookup: CDR1 EGSNGY, CDR2 YDSYNSKV. CDR3 loop: CATGSDWIKTF. For the CDR3, the DNA is TGTGCCACCGGGAGTGATTGGATCAAGACGTTT.

The sample holds many counts of this clone. A far larger clone differs by one base, so this is likely a read error. The chain joins TRGV9 to TRGJ1 or TRGJ2. From germline, CDR1 is GITISATS and CDR2 ISYDGTV (reference sequence). The CDR3 consists of 15 residues. The CDR3 nucleotides are TGTGCCTTGTGGGAGGCACCTACGAATTACTATAAGAAACTCTTT. As protein: CALWEAPTNYYKKLF.

As for this clone: The amino acid sequence in TCRdb belongs to a much larger clone and departs from this DNA's translation at residue 11, likely a sequencing read error; the sequence shown is translated from the DNA. J is TRGJ1 or TRGJ2 and V is TRGV2. Matching the DNA to germline supplied the J gene, which TCRdb does not give. Germline V gives CDR1 EGSNGY, CDR2 YDSYNSKV. The CDR3 length is 14 residues. The CDR3 DNA sequence: TGTGCCACCTGGGACGACCAAAATTATTATGAGAAACTCTTT. This gives the protein CATWDDQNYYEKLF.

This clone was observed a few times. V and J are TRGV2 and TRGJP. The J gene was not available in TCRdb and was assigned here by matching the DNA to germline segments. V shed 2 bases and J 4 bases; nucleotides not matched to a gene: 5. Germline loops: CDR1 EGSNGY, CDR2 YDSYNSKV. The CDR3 consists of 17 residues. The CDR3 bases are TGTGCCACCTGGGACGCCAACCAAGAGTTGGGCAAAAAAATCAAGGTATTT. It yields the protein CATWDANQELGKKIKVF.

Concerning this clone itself: A far larger clone is off by one base, so a read error is likely. Other DNA variants within this sample encode the same CDR3. J is TRGJP and V is TRGV9. Assignment of the J gene here rests on matching the DNA to germline, because TCRdb gives none. This CDR3 comprises 18 residues. Per germline, CDR1 GITISATS and CDR2 ISYDGTV (reference sequence). The J segment lost 7 bases and the V segment lost 0 bases, leaving 9 bases of the junction unmatched. The DNA of the CDR3 is TGTGCCTTGTGGGAGGTGCACCTTCAGGAGTTGGGCAAAAAAATCAAGGTATTT. This codes for CALWEVHLQELGKKIKVF.

Note on this clone: A read error is the likely source, as a far larger clone sits one nucleotide away. No J gene call was made, and the V gene is TRGV9. Germline V gives CDR1 GITISATS, CDR2 ISYDGTV (reference sequence). The CDR3 covers 9 residues. CDR3 coding DNA: TGTGCCTCGCATAGTAAAAAACTCTTT. It encodes CASHSKKLF.

There are a few counts of this clone. TCRdb assigns this DNA the protein of a much larger clone, which departs from its translation at residue 3; this likely reflects a read error, and the protein shown comes from translating the DNA. J is TRGJ1 or TRGJ2 and V is TRGV3. Here the J gene came from matching the DNA to germline, since TCRdb omits it. The CDR3 length is 15 residues. The V gene's germline CDR1 is VTNTFY and CDR2 YDVSTARD (reference sequence). This CDR3 is CAIWDITHGVYKKLF. CDR3 nucleotides: TGTGCCATCTGGGACATCACCCATGGAGTATATAAGAAACTCTTT.

This clone was found many times. A far larger clone is a single base away, which makes a read error likely. Other DNA sequences in this specimen translate into the identical CDR3. The rearrangement uses TRGV9 and TRGJP. The length of the CDR3 is 19 residues. Per the germline V gene, CDR1 is GITISATS and CDR2 is ISYDGTV (reference sequence). The CDR3, as DNA: TGTGCCTTGTGGGAGGTGCATTTGGTGAGGGAGTTGGGTAAAAAAATCAAGGTATTT. Amino acids: CALWEVHLVRELGKKIKVF.

This clone was counted many times. The chain couples TRGV4 to TRGJ1 or TRGJ2. V shed 5 bases and J 2 bases; nucleotides not matched to a gene: 3. CDR3 length: 12 amino acids. Germline lookup yields CDR1 EGSTGY and CDR2 YDSYTSSV. The CDR3 coding sequence is TGTGCCACCTGGGGTTATTATTATAAGAAACTCTTT. Protein product: CATWGYYYKKLF.